This is a list of T cell receptor beta chains from one sample in a study of T-cell reconstitution after alpha-beta-depleted transplantation in children. TCRdb reprocessed the PCR reads via MiXCR and lists one record per CDR3 protein. The profile shows hundreds of thousands of distinct CDR3 sequences, around 15% of them singletons. Here the sequenced sample was PBMCs, mostly from graft donor cells, taken 360 days after TCRalphabeta/CD19-depleted stem cell transplant. The receptors stem from a male patient aged 2-15 years who had a stem cell transplant for acute lymphoblastic leukemia, so the T cells may come from the graft donor. The CDR3 runs from the conserved cysteine through the conserved F or W. Fields, in order: J gene, clone size, V gene, CDR3 protein. Clone size is given for some rows only: seen once, a few or many times, or a class if the clone is expanded.

TRBJ1-1 . TRBV7-8 CASTSLWGTEAFF
TRBJ2-5 . TRBV12-3/TRBV12-4 CASSLNSAAQETQYF
TRBJ2-3 many TRBV4-3 CASSQDGGTDTQYF
TRBJ2-1 few TRBV12-3/TRBV12-4 CASSFLGQGYNEQFF
TRBJ2-7 . TRBV4-1 CASSQDDGVGLAGRTYEQYF
TRBJ2-1 many TRBV29-1 CSVEGFWASRGNEQFF
TRBJ2-7 . TRBV28 CASSIKYEQYF
TRBJ2-4 . TRBV28 CASSPGLANPNQEVNIQYF
TRBJ2-7 few TRBV29-1 CSVLKRGGSSYEQYF
TRBJ2-3 few TRBV6-2/TRBV6-3 CASSYLASATDTQYF
TRBJ1-3 few TRBV6-1 CASSAPQVVSGNTIYF
TRBJ2-7 few TRBV27 CASSPTGGYSYEQYF
TRBJ2-5 few TRBV6-5 CASSYGAGGQETQYF
TRBJ2-1 many TRBV12-3/TRBV12-4 CASTLTSGRYNEQFF
TRBJ2-5 many TRBV5-1 CASSLGQGGEETQYF
TRBJ2-1 . TRBV20-1 CSARRFDSFNEQFF
TRBJ2-1 . TRBV12-3/TRBV12-4 CASSPDGTEEFF
TRBJ2-1 few TRBV30 CAWSVRGNEQFF
TRBJ2-7 . TRBV12-3/TRBV12-4 CASSQGLAYSYEQYF
TRBJ2-4 . TRBV28 CASSTASTGGLRIQYF
TRBJ1-1 many TRBV5-1 CASSLGDRGAEAFF
TRBJ2-7 few TRBV29-1 CSVEDWAANSYEQYF
TRBJ2-1 few TRBV12-3/TRBV12-4 CASSLLGGRDEQFF
TRBJ2-1 . TRBV19 CASSILAGTDNEQFF
TRBJ1-5 . TRBV7-9 CASSLVGPGQPQHF
TRBJ2-5 many TRBV5-6 CASSRGDSQYF
TRBJ2-3 few TRBV7-9 CASSTTSGRIADTQYF
TRBJ2-1 few TRBV6-2/TRBV6-3 CASSYTQSTGLAGAVDNEQFF
TRBJ2-5 . TRBV10-3 CAISPGGKETQYF
TRBJ2-2 . TRBV28 CANSLVTGELFF
TRBJ1-2 many TRBV28 CASSPPPGYYGYTF
TRBJ2-7 few TRBV27 CASSAYGLAGGEQYF
TRBJ2-1 many TRBV27 CASSSEGYNEQFF
TRBJ2-1 . TRBV7-8 CASSLVSGTSGIRNEQFF
TRBJ2-2 . TRBV10-3 CASAPSGRFAGELFF
TRBJ2-3 . TRBV20-1 CSASRRVGNTDTQYF
TRBJ2-7 many TRBV20-1 CSGLLGPAYEQYF
TRBJ1-2 few TRBV12-3/TRBV12-4 CASSGDRGKDGYTF
TRBJ2-1 . TRBV24-1 CATSEPRTGYNEQFF
TRBJ2-7 few TRBV10-3 CAISVGTSGRVLSYEQYF
TRBJ2-1 few TRBV20-1 CSALDRAAFGNEQFF
TRBJ1-2 many TRBV29-1 CSFYSTGRDGYTF
TRBJ2-5 many TRBV29-1 CSVEGPRGETQYF
TRBJ2-7 . TRBV3-1 CASSQATSGPYEQYF
TRBJ2-7 . TRBV6-2/TRBV6-3 CASGTDTSGRFNEQYF
TRBJ1-5 . TRBV6-5 CASSYSASNQPQHF
TRBJ2-4 many TRBV4-1 CASSPSGMPWTKNIQYF
TRBJ2-7 . TRBV20-1 CSALTSGTSYEQYF
TRBJ2-2 . TRBV9 CASTGGVDTGELFF
TRBJ2-7 few TRBV19 CASSTFDSYEQYF